This T cell receptor beta chain was obtained from a study of neurological immune-mediated disorders. The CDR3 consists of 14 residues. Trimming stripped 5 bases from V and 5 bases from J, with 16 bases between. The germline V gene has CDR1 SGHTA and CDR2 FQGNSA. Synthesis of cDNA used 5'RACE (with 10-nucleotide random UMIs). TCRdb recomputed calls from the 5' RACE reads with MiXCR, one row per CDR3 protein. The sample has 27,000 or so distinct CDR3 sequences; around 15% are singletons. This clonotype was counted many times. The sample comprised PBMCs. The source of this sequence is a man aged 65-85 years in good health. The rearrangement uses TRBV7-2 and TRBJ2-7; D might be TRBD1 (5 bases). CDR3 residues: CASSPTGFFDEQYF. CDR3 coding DNA: TGTGCCAGCAGCCCCACAGGATTTTTCGACGAGCAGTACTTC.